The 29 T cell receptor beta chains below were found in one sample sequenced in a study of beta chain features in type 1 diabetes. Study-wide points: Researchers report that Type 1 diabetes patients had moderately but significantly shorter TCRB CDR3s across all four CD4+ subsets.

What was sequenced were expressed TCRB transcripts, since all of the isolated RNA had been reverse transcribed. The repertoire was sequenced with immunoSEQ multiplex PCR; TCRdb's copy has only in-frame clones and lacks some. The data show 200,000 to 250,000 clones, approximately 15% seen once. These receptors' targets are unknown. The sequencing input was naive CD4+ T cells from blood. The receptors come from a man aged 25 to 45 with type 1 diabetes.

This rearrangement joins TRBV7-9 to TRBJ1-2; the match to TRBD1 covers 7 bases. Per the germline V gene, CDR1 is SEHNR and CDR2 is FQNEAQ (reference sequence). After removal of 4 bases from V and 4 bases from J, the junction contained 9 bases not matched to a gene. The CDR3 extends over 15 amino acids. The CDR3 bases are TGTGCCAGCAGCTATAACCGACAGGGTGGCTATGGCTACACCTTC. As protein: CASSYNRQGGYGYTF.

The chain combines TRBV4-2 with TRBJ2-3; 14 bases line up with TRBD2. V shed 0 bases and J 2 bases; nucleotides not matched to a gene: 1. The CDR3 is 17 amino acids. Germline V gives CDR1 LGHNA, CDR2 YNFKEQ. This chain's CDR3 is CASSQEGLAGATDTQYF. The CDR3 nucleotides read TGTGCCAGCAGCCAAGAGGGACTAGCGGGGGCCACAGATACGCAGTATTTT.

The V gene is TRBV7-2, the J gene TRBJ2-1; 9 nucleotides match TRBD2. This CDR3 contains 15 residues. Looked up from germline, CDR1 is SGHTA and CDR2 is FQGNSA. V lost 5 bases and J lost 5; bases outside the gene matches: 7. The CDR3 sequence is CASSERGLADNEQFF. The CDR3 DNA sequence: TGTGCCAGCAGCGAACGGGGACTAGCCGACAATGAGCAGTTCTTC.

This clone was counted between two and nine times. V usage is TRBV6-5 and J usage is TRBJ1-3, with D hard to call. Germline V gene sequence: CDR1 MNHEY, CDR2 SVGAGI. The CDR3 has 11 amino acids. Trimming removed 7 bases from V and 4 bases from J, with 5 bases in between. In nucleotides, the CDR3 is TGTGCCAGCACCGCGGGAAACACCATATATTTT. Translation: CASTAGNTIYF.

V usage is TRBV4-1 and J usage is TRBJ2-5; 13 bases match TRBD2. V lost 4 bases to trimming and J lost 4 bases; unmatched junction nucleotides: 9. Germline CDR1 MGHRA, CDR2 YSYEKL. This CDR3 comprises 17 residues. CDR3 amino acids: CASSLGLAGSARETQYF. The CDR3 DNA is TGCGCCAGCAGCCTGGGACTAGCGGGATCGGCGCGAGAGACCCAGTACTTC.

The chain joins TRBV5-6 to TRBJ2-5; tentatively, D is TRBD2 (5 bases). Trimming pared 4 bases from V and 1 base from J, leaving 17 bases between. This CDR3 region has 16 residues. CDR1 and CDR2 (germline): SGHDT, YYEEEE. Here the CDR3 DNA reads TGTGCCAGCAGCCTCATTCGGAAGAGGGTCCAAGAGACCCAGTACTTC. Its translation: CASSLIRKRVQETQYF.

There are a few counts of this clone. The CDR3 DNA sequence: TGCGCCAGCAGCCCCAGGGAAGGTTACGAGCAGTACTTC. Translated: CASSPREGYEQYF. J is TRBJ2-7 and V is TRBV4-1, with D maybe TRBD1 (5 bases). Trimming took off 4 bases at V and 4 bases at J, with 11 bases between the two ends. Germline-derived CDR1 and CDR2 are MGHRA and YSYEKL. The CDR3 is made up of 13 amino acids.

This clone was detected a few times. This chain connects TRBV7-9 to TRBJ2-5; weak D call: TRBD2 (5 bases). This CDR3 is 16 amino acids long. Trimming took 2 bases from V and 4 from J, leaving 17 bases between them. From germline, CDR1 is SEHNR and CDR2 FQNEAQ (reference sequence). This CDR3 reads CASSLRSAARGETQYF. The DNA for the CDR3 is TGTGCCAGCAGCTTAAGATCTGCGGCTCGGGGAGAGACCCAGTACTTC. The entire variable domain, with the rest obtained from reference TRBV7-9 and TRBJ2-5, is as follows: DTGVSQNPRHKITKRGQNVTFRCDPISEHNRLYWYRQTLGQGPEFLTYFQNEAQLEKSRLLSDRFSAERPKGSFSTLEIQRTEQGDSAMYLCASSLRSAARGETQYFGPGTRLLVL.

The chain joins TRBV5-1 to TRBJ2-5, with TRBD1 matching over 7 bases. With V trimmed by 4 bases and J by 5 bases, 8 bases remained unmatched. The length of the CDR3 is 14 residues. Germline CDR1 is SGHRS and CDR2 is YFSETQ. CDR3 sequence: CASSPGATGETQYF. CDR3 sequence (DNA): TGCGCCAGCAGCCCAGGGGCGACAGGGGAGACCCAGTACTTC. The variable domain in full, completed from reference TRBV5-1 and TRBJ2-5, reads KAGVTQTPRYLIKTRGQQVTLSCSPISGHRSVSWYQQTPGQGLQFLFEYFSETQRNKGNFPGRFSGRQFSNSRSEMNVSTLELGDSALYLCASSPGATGETQYFGPGTRLLVL.

Worth noting for this clone: Since no conserved phenylalanine or tryptophan closes the CDR3, a read error is the likely cause. Because the CDR3's place on the DNA is in doubt, the DNA is left out and the CDR3 is given as listed by TCRdb. The chain carries TRBV20-1 and TRBJ2-7; the table's D call, TRBD1, was not checked against the DNA. The CDR3 length equals 8 residues, ends included. Germline CDR1 is DFQATT and CDR2 is SNEGSKA (reference sequence). Here the CDR3 reads CSATTGAG.

This clone was seen a few times. This sequence joins TRBV11-2 and TRBJ2-7; 10 bases are a match to TRBD1. Germline V lookup: CDR1 SGHAT, CDR2 FQNNGV. This CDR3 is built from 15 residues. The trim removed 0 bases at V and 3 bases at J, leaving 2 bases unmatched. The CDR3 region has the DNA TGTGCCAGCAGCTTAGAACGGACAGGGGGCTACGAGCAGTACTTC. Translation: CASSLERTGGYEQYF.

The V gene is TRBV11-3, the J gene TRBJ2-5; 7 nucleotides agree with TRBD1. This CDR3 spans 15 amino acids. Germline trimming cut 3 bases from V and 2 bases from J; bases unmatched to any gene: 6. The germline CDR1 and CDR2 sequences are SGHNT and YENEEA. The CDR3 region is CASSFEGASQETQYF. The CDR3, as DNA: TGTGCCAGCAGCTTCGAGGGGGCGAGTCAAGAGACCCAGTACTTC.

This rearrangement joins TRBV5-1 to TRBJ2-2; D gene ambiguous. With 5 bases removed from V and 0 bases from J, the gap between germline ends came to 11 bases. Germline V gives CDR1 SGHRS, CDR2 YFSETQ. There are 15 residues in the CDR3. CDR3 protein: CASSADSTNTGELFF. The CDR3 DNA sequence: TGCGCCAGCAGTGCCGACTCGACGAACACCGGGGAGCTGTTTTTT.

The chain has TRBV6-6 and TRBJ2-3; maybe TRBD1 (5 bases). This CDR3 contains 14 residues. Germline-derived CDR1 and CDR2 are MNHNY and SVGAGI (reference sequence). V gave up 5 bases and J gave up 1 base, with 10 bases separating them. CDR3 loop: CASSPPRGTDTQYF. CDR3 nucleotide sequence: TGTGCCAGCAGTCCCCCCAGGGGCACAGATACGCAGTATTTT.

The chain uses TRBV9 and TRBJ2-1, with a possible D match to TRBD1 (8 bases). Germline CDR1 SGDLS, CDR2 YYNGEE. Trimming removed 4 bases from V and 10 bases from J, with 18 bases in between. This CDR3 is built from 14 residues. Here the CDR3 reads CASSPGGGGWEQFF. CDR3 DNA sequence: TGTGCCAGCAGCCCAGGGGGCGGGGGATGGGAGCAGTTCTTC. Combining the CDR3 with reference TRBV9 and TRBJ2-1 gives the whole variable domain DSGVTQTPKHLITATGQRVTLRCSPRSGDLSVYWYQQSLDQGLQFLIQYYNGEERAKGNILERFSAQQFPDLHSELNLSSLELGDSALYFCASSPGGGGWEQFFGPGTRLTVL.

There are a few counts of this clone. The CDR3 reads CATTYEVYGYTF. The CDR3 DNA is TGTGCCACCACCTACGAAGTCTATGGCTACACCTTC. This chain connects TRBV6-5 to TRBJ1-2; D gene uncertain. Germline V lookup: CDR1 MNHEY, CDR2 SVGAGI. V was trimmed by 10 bases and J by 4 bases, leaving 13 bases between them. The CDR3 length is 12 residues.

The rearrangement uses TRBV29-1 and TRBJ1-5; no firm D call. This CDR3 is 13 amino acids long. CDR1 is SQVTM and CDR2 is ANQGSEA in the germline V gene. Trimming took 4 bases from V and 0 from J, leaving 7 bases between them. CDR3 residues: CSVVENSNQPQHF. The CDR3 DNA is TGCAGCGTTGTTGAGAATAGCAATCAGCCCCAGCATTTT.

This chain links TRBV9 with TRBJ1-5; D gene ambiguous. CDR1 and CDR2 (germline): SGDLS, YYNGEE. V lost 0 bases, J lost 4 bases, and 11 bases lay in between. The length of the CDR3 is 15 residues. Written as DNA, the CDR3 is TGTGCCAGCAGCGTAGGAGGGAGTACAAATCAGCCCCAGCATTTT. Protein sequence: CASSVGGSTNQPQHF.

This clone appeared a few times. The chain employs TRBV7-2 and TRBJ2-5, with a tentative D call TRBD1 (5 bases). CDR3 size: 13 residues. The V gene's germline CDR1 is SGHTA and CDR2 FQGNSA. Trimming pared 5 bases from V and 4 bases from J, leaving 11 bases between. CDR3: CASSLRGPETQYF. CDR3 coding DNA: TGTGCCAGCAGCCTAAGGGGTCCAGAGACCCAGTACTTC.

This clone appeared a few times. The gene calls are TRBV6-1 and TRBJ2-7; D is perhaps TRBD1 (5 bases). The CDR3 has 15 amino acids. From germline, CDR1 is MNHNS and CDR2 SASEGT. Trimming took 0 bases from V and 2 from J, leaving 11 bases between them. CDR3 region: CASSEASGITYEQYF. In DNA form, the CDR3 reads TGTGCCAGCAGTGAAGCGTCAGGGATTACCTACGAGCAGTACTTC.

The gene calls are TRBV30 and TRBJ1-1; the D gene is possibly TRBD1 (5 bases). V shed 8 bases and J shed 5 bases, with 12 bases lying between them. CDR1 is GTSNPN and CDR2 is SVGIG in the germline V gene (reference sequence). CDR3 length equals 11 residues. CDR3 coding DNA: TGTGCCGGGACGAAGGGGACTGAAGCTTTCTTT. Its protein product is CAGTKGTEAFF.

This clone was counted only a few times. CDR3 in DNA: TGTGCCAGCAGCCTACGACAGGGTTCCGACGAGCAGTACTTC. It translates to CASSLRQGSDEQYF. This chain uses TRBV7-2 with TRBJ2-7; 7 nucleotides line up with TRBD1. Germline lookup yields CDR1 SGHTA and CDR2 FQGNSA. V lost 5 bases to trimming and J lost 5 bases; unmatched junction nucleotides: 9. The CDR3 length is 14 residues.

This clone was counted only a few times. CDR3 sequence reads: CAISESGQGLGGYTF. Here the CDR3 DNA reads TGTGCCATCAGTGAGTCGGGACAGGGCCTAGGTGGCTACACCTTC. This sequence joins TRBV10-3 and TRBJ1-2; TRBD1 aligns across 9 bases. Looked up from germline, CDR1 is ENHRY and CDR2 is SYGVKD. Trimming at V came to 0 bases and at J to 7 bases, leaving 6 bases not matched to a gene. The CDR3 is 15 amino acids.

This clone was seen only a few times. V gene TRBV4-1 combines with J gene TRBJ2-3, with D possibly being TRBD2 (6 bases). The CDR3 loop spans 15 amino acids. Germline V gene data show CDR1 as MGHRA and CDR2 as YSYEKL. V lost 5 bases and J 2 bases, leaving 14 bases between the germline ends. The CDR3: CASSSRTTYTDTQYF. The CDR3, as DNA: TGCGCCAGCAGCAGCCGGACTACTTACACAGATACGCAGTATTTT.

The J gene is TRBJ1-1, the V gene TRBV18, with D hard to call. V lost 2 bases, J lost 9 bases, and 13 bases lay in between. The CDR3 contains 13 residues. CDR1 is KGHSH and CDR2 is LQKENI in the germline V gene. The CDR3 region is CASSPGESVKAFF. The CDR3 nucleotides read TGTGCCAGCTCACCAGGGGAGAGCGTGAAAGCTTTCTTT.

This clone turned up a few times. The gene calls are TRBV30 and TRBJ2-5, with D hard to call. The CDR3 runs 11 residues. V was cut by 0 bases and J by 5 bases, with 4 bases left in between. Germline CDR1 reads GTSNPN; CDR2 reads SVGIG (reference sequence). Here the CDR3 DNA reads TGTGCCTGGAGTGTACATGAGACCCAGTACTTC. Protein sequence: CAWSVHETQYF.

This clone was detected a few times. The rearrangement joins TRBV7-6 to TRBJ1-2; 7 bases align to TRBD1. With V trimmed by 5 bases and J by 4 bases, 7 bases remained unmatched. Per the germline V gene, CDR1 is SGHVS and CDR2 is FNYEAQ. The CDR3 totals 14 residues. The chain's CDR3 is CASSPWTGPYGYTF. The CDR3 DNA is TGTGCCAGCAGCCCCTGGACAGGCCCCTATGGCTACACCTTC.

V and J are TRBV2 and TRBJ2-7, with a tentative D call TRBD1 (5 bases). Per the germline V gene, CDR1 is SNHLY and CDR2 is FYNNEI. V was shortened by 6 bases and J by 2 bases, with 14 bases between the two germline ends. This CDR3 has 14 amino acids. The CDR3 coding sequence is TGTGCCAGCAGCCGAACCCAGGGCACCTACGAGCAGTACTTC. Translated, it gives CASSRTQGTYEQYF.

This clone was counted between two and nine times. The chain recombines TRBV2 with TRBJ2-7, with 7 bases that match TRBD1. The germline V gene has CDR1 SNHLY and CDR2 FYNNEI. This CDR3 has 12 residues. J was trimmed by 2 bases and V by 6 bases; bases with no gene match: 1. The CDR3, as DNA: TGTGCCAGCAGGGGACAGACCTACGAGCAGTACTTC. Translation gives CASRGQTYEQYF.